Detailed here is one T cell receptor beta chain. Its target antigen remains unknown. No much larger clonotype is one base removed from it; base qualities were not supplied. The intended sense of this specimen's time point label: patch test 2, 6 weeks after DPC sensitization. In light of the paper, this sample's treatment or condition label describes: therapeutic diphenylcyclopropenone sensitization with weekly scalp DPC. Blood at each patch-test visit was drawn before the patch test was applied. Eligible patients were aged 18 to 70, diagnosed with alopecia, deemed suitable for DPC therapy, and excluded if pregnant. Total RNA was isolated from unfractionated whole blood collected in Tempus Blood RNA tubes. Library prep was done by RACE. Sequenced using a NextSeq 500. During library preparation, unique molecular identifiers were attached to individual cDNA molecules so that TCRs could be counted in a quantitative, reproducible way. Both TCR alpha and TCR beta chains were sequenced from each blood RNA sample. Concerning the study's data processing: Samples had a median of about 96,000 TCRs, with a range from about 23,224 to 750,000. V, J and CDR3 annotation of the TCR reads was performed with the Decombinator software suite. For the PS versus PT1 abundance plots, all samples were subsampled to the same number of TCRs (28,000). TCRs were defined as expanded if absent before sensitization and observed at least eight times at the 2-week time point. TCRdb reran the public reads through fastp at Q25 and MiXCR, keeping productive beta chains. Identical CDR3 proteins give one entry, which carries the most common genes and DNA. TCRdb, not the original authors, processed these V and J calls. The sample profile shows 120,000 to 150,000 distinct CDR3 sequences; roughly 12% of them were found once. The ten most abundant clones make up under 1.5% of the sample.

The sample comes from a study of human T cells and chemical hapten exposure (dated by TCRdb to the early 2020s). In terms of the full investigation: For sensitization, 2% DPC in acetone was applied to a 2 cm by 2 cm area of upper inner arm skin. Most of the patients in the cohort were female, and the cohort covered alopecia areata with under or over 50% scalp involvement, alopecia totalis and alopecia universalis. Libraries were pooled for sequencing, and variation in per-sample TCR yields was attributed mainly to small differences in library volumes within the pool. In alopecia patients, the study followed how the peripheral blood TCR repertoire changed in vivo over primary and secondary sensitization to diphenylcyclopropenone (DPC), a hapten. Under 30 alopecia patients gave blood for TCR sequencing at one to four time points (pre-sensitization, 2, 6 and 24 weeks). Weekly therapeutic DPC doses were additionally applied to the scalp of patients throughout the approximately 23-week study period. Blood was sampled from patients pre-sensitization (week 0) and at 2, 6 and about 24 weeks after DPC sensitization. Patch tests used Finn chambers with 0.01% DPC on the upper back, scored after 6 days by International Contact Dermatitis Research Group standards.

On the study overall, not on this receptor specifically: Compared with pre-sensitization or healthy control sets, expanded TCRs formed significantly more large CDR3 similarity clusters, which is consistent with antigen-driven responses. Alopecia, a presumed autoimmune disease, was present in all patients, so the immune response of the patients might differ from that of healthy individuals. No change with DPC sensitization was found in the number of TCRs above 1 in 1000 frequency, and no evidence of global repertoire structure alterations was found. Repeated subsampling changed both the strength of the expansion versus patch-test correlation and the threshold at which the correlation became significant. The number of PT1 expanded TCRs positively correlated with patch test score, significant at thresholds 8, 16 and 32 but not 4.

The CDR3 goes from the cysteine to the phenylalanine over 14 residues. Of the read, only the CDR3 DNA is kept; its 42 bases are in frame from base 1. CDR1 and CDR2, per the germline V gene (reference sequence), are SEHNR and FQNEAQ. V sheds 7 bases and J sheds 2 bases, leaving 13 bases between their ends. The rearranged segments are TRBV7-9 and TRBJ2-3; no D gene can be assigned with confidence. The input for sequencing was whole blood, taken in connection with sensitization to the hapten diphenylcyclopropenone (DPC). This receptor was obtained from a woman aged 50 to 65 with alopecia areata. Some clones in this sample may be carry-over from other donors' samples. The DNA sequence reads TGTGCCAGCAACACGGCGCCAAACACAGATACGCAGTATTTT. The resulting protein is CASNTAPNTDTQYF.